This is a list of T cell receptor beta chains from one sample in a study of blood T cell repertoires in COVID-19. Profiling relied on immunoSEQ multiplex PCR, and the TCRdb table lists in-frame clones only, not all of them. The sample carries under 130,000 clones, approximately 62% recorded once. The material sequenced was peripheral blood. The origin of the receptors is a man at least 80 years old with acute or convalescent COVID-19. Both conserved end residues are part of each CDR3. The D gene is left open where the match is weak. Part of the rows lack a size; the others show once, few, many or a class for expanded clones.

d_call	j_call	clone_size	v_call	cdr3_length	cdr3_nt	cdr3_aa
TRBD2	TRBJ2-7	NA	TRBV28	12	TGTGCCGCCGGGGGGGGCTCCTACGAGCAGTACTTC	CAAGGGSYEQYF
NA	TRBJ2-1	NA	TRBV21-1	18	TGTGCCAGCAGCAAAAGTGGTATGATAGGACAGAACTACAATGAGCAGTTCTTC	CASSKSGMIGQNYNEQFF
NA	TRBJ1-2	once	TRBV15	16	TGTGCCACCAGCAGAGGGGGGGAGAAAGGTGACTATGGCTACACCTTC	CATSRGGEKGDYGYTF
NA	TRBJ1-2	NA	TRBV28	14	TGTGCCAGCAGCCCTGACAGCTACAACTATGGCTACACCTTC	CASSPDSYNYGYTF
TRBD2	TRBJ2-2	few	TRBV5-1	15	TGCGCCAGCAGCTTCGATAGCGGGATTCCCGGGGAGCTGTTTTTT	CASSFDSGIPGELFF
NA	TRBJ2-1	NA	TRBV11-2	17	TGTGCCAGCAGAGGAGTAGCCCGGAGTTCTCCCTACAATGAGCAGTTCTTC	CASRGVARSSPYNEQFF
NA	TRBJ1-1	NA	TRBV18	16	TGTGCCAGCTCACCGGGAGGACTCGGGGTGAACACTGAAGCTTTCTTT	CASSPGGLGVNTEAFF
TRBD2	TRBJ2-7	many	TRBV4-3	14	TGCGCCAGCAGCCAGGGCGGGAGTACCTACGAGCAGTACTTC	CASSQGGSTYEQYF
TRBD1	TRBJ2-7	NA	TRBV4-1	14	TGCGCCAGCAGCCGAACCGACAGGGTGATCGAGCAGTACTTC	CASSRTDRVIEQYF
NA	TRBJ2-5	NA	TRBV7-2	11	TGTGCCAGCAGCTCCAAAGAGACCCAGTACTTC	CASSSKETQYF
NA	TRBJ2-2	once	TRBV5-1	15	TGCGCCAGCAGCCTGTACAGGGGAGGCACCGGGGAGCTGTTTTTT	CASSLYRGGTGELFF
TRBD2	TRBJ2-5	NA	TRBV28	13	TGTGCCACGGGAGGGCCCTGGGGAGAGACCCAGTACTTC	CATGGPWGETQYF
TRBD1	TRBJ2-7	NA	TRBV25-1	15	TGTGCCAGCGTCAGAGTGACAGGGCAACGTTTCGAGCAGTACTTC	CASVRVTGQRFEQYF
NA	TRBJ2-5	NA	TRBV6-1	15	TGTGCCAGCAGTGAAGGGGCAAGGTCTCAAGAGACCCAGTACTTC	CASSEGARSQETQYF
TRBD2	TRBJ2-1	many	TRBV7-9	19	TGTGCCAGCAGCCGCACAACCGGACTAGCGTCGAGCTCCTACAATGAGCAGTTCTTC	CASSRTTGLASSSYNEQFF
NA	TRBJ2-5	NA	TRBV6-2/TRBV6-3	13	TGTGCCAGCAGTAAAGAGACAGGAGAGACCCAGTACTTC	CASSKETGETQYF
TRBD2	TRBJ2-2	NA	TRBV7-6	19	TGTGCCAGCAGCTTAGCCGCGGGGACTAGCGGTCGTCTCACCGGGGAGCTGTTTTTT	CASSLAAGTSGRLTGELFF
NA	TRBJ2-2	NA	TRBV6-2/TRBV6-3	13	TGTGCCAGCAGTACGTGGGAGAAGGGGGAGCTGTTTTTT	CASSTWEKGELFF
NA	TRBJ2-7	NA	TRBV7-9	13	TGTGCCAGCAGCTTAGCGGGGCTGCACGAGCAGTACTTC	CASSLAGLHEQYF
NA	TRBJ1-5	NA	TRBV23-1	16	TGCGCCAGCAGTCAATTTGGCAGGGAGGGAAATCAGCCCCAGCATTTT	CASSQFGREGNQPQHF
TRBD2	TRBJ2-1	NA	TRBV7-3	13	TGTGCCAGCAGCTTAGCGGGAGGAAATGAGCAGTTCTTC	CASSLAGGNEQFF
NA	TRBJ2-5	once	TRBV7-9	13	TGTGCCAGCAGTTCTAGGGGGTGGGAGACCCAGTACTTC	CASSSRGWETQYF
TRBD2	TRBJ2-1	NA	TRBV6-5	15	TGTGCCAGCAGTTACGGGACTAGCGGACCCAATGAGCAGTTCTTC	CASSYGTSGPNEQFF
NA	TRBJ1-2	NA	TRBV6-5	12	TGTGCCAGCGGGCAGGGGACTATCGCCTACACCTTC	CASGQGTIAYTF